The 10 T cell receptor beta chains listed next were all sequenced from one sample in a study of T cell responses to AZD1222 COVID-19 vaccine. The method was immunoSEQ multiplex PCR; TCRdb's version includes in-frame clones alone and lacks a portion of them. The sample lists around 78,000 clones, 85% to 90% occurring once. The sequenced sample was peripheral blood, obtained 28 days after the second AZD1222 dose. The origin of the receptors is an adult who received the AZD1222 COVID-19 vaccine.

V gene TRBV27 combines with J gene TRBJ1-6, with TRBD1 matching over 11 bases. The CDR3 sequence is 14 residues long. The trim removed 11 bases at V and 5 bases at J, leaving 5 bases unmatched. Germline CDR1 and CDR2: MNHEY and SMNVEV (reference sequence). The CDR3 region is CAVRTGGNNSPLHF. CDR3 coding DNA: TGTGCCGTTCGGACAGGGGGCAATAATTCACCCCTCCACTTT.

The chain recombines TRBV14 with TRBJ1-2; 7 bases are a match to TRBD1. From germline, CDR1 is SGHDN and CDR2 FVKESK. The CDR3 is 13 amino acids. The V and J ends lost 6 bases and 3 bases, in that order; junction bases with no gene match: 4. The CDR3 is CASSHGTDYGYTF. CDR3 bases: TGTGCCAGCAGTCACGGGACAGACTATGGCTACACCTTC.

V and J are TRBV18 and TRBJ1-4, with D uncertain. Per germline, CDR1 KGHSH and CDR2 LQKENI. Trimming cost V 1 base and J 5 bases, with 8 bases left between them. CDR3 length equals 14 residues. CDR3 sequence: CASSPRRENEKLFF. CDR3 nucleotide sequence: TGTGCCAGCTCACCACGGAGGGAGAATGAAAAACTGTTTTTT.

This chain connects TRBV10-3 to TRBJ2-4; 7 bases agree with TRBD1. Losses at the gene ends were 10 bases for V and 5 bases for J; bases not matched to a gene: 8. CDR1 is ENHRY and CDR2 is SYGVKD in the germline V gene. This CDR3 comprises 13 residues. This CDR3 is CATGDSRENIQYF. The DNA of the CDR3 is TGTGCCACAGGGGACAGTCGGGAAAACATTCAGTACTTC.

The chain carries TRBV11-2 and TRBJ1-2; D not resolved. CDR3 length equals 13 residues. Looked up from germline, CDR1 is SGHAT and CDR2 is FQNNGV. Trimming pared 5 bases from V and 2 bases from J, leaving 9 bases between. CDR3 region: CASSADRNYGYTF. CDR3 nucleotide sequence: TGTGCCAGCAGCGCTGATCGCAACTATGGCTACACCTTC.

This clone was seen once. The genes are TRBV7-9 and TRBJ2-7; D is uncertain. Looked up from germline, CDR1 is SEHNR and CDR2 is FQNEAQ (reference sequence). This CDR3 is built from 16 residues. Trimming left V 5 bases short and J 1 base short, with 18 bases between. CDR3 loop: CASSPSLNTISYEQYF. CDR3 DNA sequence: TGTGCCAGCAGCCCGAGCTTGAACACGATATCCTACGAGCAGTACTTC.

The chain is built from TRBV3-1 (or the pseudogene TRBV3-2) and TRBJ2-4; 10 bases line up with TRBD2. Trimming removed 4 bases from V and 2 bases from J; junction bases left unmatched: 8. CDR3 length equals 17 residues. The V gene's germline CDR1 is LGHDT and CDR2 YNNKEL (reference sequence). The CDR3 DNA is TGTGCCAGCAGCCCAACCATAGCGGGGGGTCCCAAAAACATTCAGTACTTC. This gives the protein CASSPTIAGGPKNIQYF.

J is TRBJ1-4 and V is TRBV6-5; weak D call: TRBD1 (6 bases). The CDR3 extends over 15 amino acids. The V and J ends lost 5 bases and 4 bases respectively, with 14 bases between them. The germline V gene has CDR1 MNHEY and CDR2 SVGAGI. CDR3 loop: CASSIHRAGNEKLFF. The DNA of the CDR3 is TGTGCCAGCAGTATCCACAGGGCGGGTAATGAAAAACTGTTTTTT.

This rearrangement joins TRBV5-4 to TRBJ1-5; no clear D. Germline CDR1 reads SGHNT; CDR2 reads YYREEE (reference sequence). CDR3 length: 15 amino acids. The V end was cut by 0 bases, the J end by 0 bases, with 7 bases between. CDR3 sequence (DNA): TGTGCCAGCAGCTTGGGTGGGCATAGCAATCAGCCCCAGCATTTT. Translated: CASSLGGHSNQPQHF.

The genes are TRBV29-1 and TRBJ2-3; the match to TRBD2 covers 16 bases. With V trimmed by 7 bases and J by 6 bases, 7 bases remained unmatched. Germline V gives CDR1 SQVTM, CDR2 ANQGSEA. CDR3 size: 15 residues. The CDR3 DNA follows: TGCAGCGCAGCAGGGACTAGCGGGGGGGCCGATACGCAGTATTTT. Translated: CSAAGTSGGADTQYF.